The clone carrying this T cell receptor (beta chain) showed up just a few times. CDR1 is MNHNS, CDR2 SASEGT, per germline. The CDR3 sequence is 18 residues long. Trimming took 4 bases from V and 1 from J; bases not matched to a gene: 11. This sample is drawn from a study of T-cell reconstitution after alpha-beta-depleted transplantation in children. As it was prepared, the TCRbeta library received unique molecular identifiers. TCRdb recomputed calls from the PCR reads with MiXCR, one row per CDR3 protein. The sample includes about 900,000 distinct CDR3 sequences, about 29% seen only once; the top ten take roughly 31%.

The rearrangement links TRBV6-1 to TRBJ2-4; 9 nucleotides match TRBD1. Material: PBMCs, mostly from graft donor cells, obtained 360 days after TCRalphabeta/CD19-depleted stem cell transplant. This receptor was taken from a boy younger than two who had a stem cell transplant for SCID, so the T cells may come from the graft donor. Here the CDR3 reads CASSGTGEVYAAKNIQYF. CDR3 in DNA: TGTGCCAGCAGTGGGACAGGGGAGGTTTATGCCGCCAAAAACATTCAGTACTTC.